These T cell receptor beta chains were read from a single sample in a study of cytomegalovirus exposure and HLA in healthy donors. Sequencing used immunoSEQ multiplex PCR; TCRdb keeps in-frame clones, though not all of them. The table shows about 200,000 clones, with around four fifths occurring only once. Material for sequencing was PBMCs. Source of these receptors: a middle-aged man in good health and CMV-seropositive. The CDR3 runs from the conserved cysteine through the conserved F or W. D genes are given only for firm matches. Clone size is given for some rows only: seen once, a few or many times, or a class if the clone is expanded.

j_gene	v_gene	abundance	d_gene	CDR3aa	CDR3nt
TRBJ2-3	TRBV9	NA	NA	CASSEDSTDTQYF	TGTGCCAGCAGTGAGGATAGCACAGATACGCAGTATTTT
TRBJ1-1	TRBV25-1	NA	NA	CASSEWAGQNTEAFF	TGTGCCAGCAGTGAATGGGCAGGACAGAACACTGAAGCTTTCTTT
TRBJ2-3	TRBV7-9	NA	NA	CASSPSFSARTQYF	TGTGCCAGCAGCCCTAGCTTTTCGGCCAGAACGCAGTATTTT
TRBJ1-2	TRBV28	NA	NA	CASRPRGAYGYTF	TGTGCCAGCAGGCCCCGGGGGGCCTATGGCTACACCTTC
TRBJ1-5	TRBV5-6	NA	NA	CASSLALGSNQPQHF	TGTGCCAGCAGCTTGGCCCTCGGGAGCAATCAGCCCCAGCATTTT
TRBJ2-2	TRBV4-2	NA	TRBD2	CASSPYATSGKDGELFF	TGTGCCAGCAGCCCGTACGCGACTAGCGGGAAGGACGGGGAGCTGTTTTTT
TRBJ1-1	TRBV18	NA	TRBD1	CASSSTGDTEAFF	TGTGCCAGCTCATCTACAGGGGACACTGAAGCTTTCTTT
TRBJ1-2	TRBV5-1	NA	NA	CASSPGAGGYGYTF	TGCGCCAGCAGCCCTGGCGCGGGGGGGTATGGCTACACCTTC
TRBJ2-2	TRBV5-1	NA	NA	CASRLVPTGELFF	TGCGCCAGCCGACTAGTCCCCACCGGGGAGCTGTTTTTT
TRBJ2-1	TRBV7-9	NA	TRBD2	CASSLGTSGDNEQFF	TGTGCCAGCAGCCTAGGGACTAGCGGGGACAATGAGCAGTTCTTC
TRBJ1-1	TRBV5-6	NA	TRBD1	CASSLRDRLMNTEAFF	TGTGCCAGCAGCTTGAGGGACAGGCTAATGAACACTGAAGCTTTCTTT
TRBJ1-1	TRBV7-8	NA	TRBD1	CASSWTGETEAFF	TGTGCCAGCAGCTGGACAGGGGAGACTGAAGCTTTCTTT
TRBJ1-3	TRBV28	NA	NA	CASSPIDASSGNTIYF	TGTGCCAGCAGCCCCATCGACGCTAGCTCTGGAAACACCATATATTTT
TRBJ2-5	TRBV6-1	NA	TRBD2	CASSGLAGGETQYF	TGTGCCAGCAGTGGGCTAGCGGGAGGCGAGACCCAGTACTTC
TRBJ2-3	TRBV7-9	NA	TRBD1	CSSSPGAGGVWDTQYF	TGTTCCAGCAGCCCGGGGGCAGGGGGCGTGTGGGATACGCAGTATTTT
TRBJ1-2	TRBV19	NA	NA	CATLPPQGPNTNYGYTF	TGTGCCACCTTGCCCCCCCAGGGGCCCAACACTAACTATGGCTACACCTTC
TRBJ1-1	TRBV19	NA	TRBD1	CASSARTGGAFTEAFF	TGTGCCAGTAGTGCCCGGACAGGGGGCGCATTCACTGAAGCTTTCTTT
TRBJ1-2	TRBV9	NA	TRBD1	CASSARDRGKGYTF	TGTGCCAGCAGCGCCCGGGACAGGGGGAAAGGCTACACCTTC
TRBJ2-7	TRBV4-1	NA	TRBD1	CASSQLGSGQGYFEQYF	TGCGCCAGCAGCCAACTTGGTTCGGGACAGGGGTATTTCGAGCAGTACTTC
TRBJ1-3	TRBV29-1	NA	TRBD1	CSVITTGEAGNTIYF	TGCAGCGTCATTACAACAGGGGAAGCTGGAAACACCATATATTTT
TRBJ2-1	TRBV10-3	NA	NA	CATWQRGNEQFF	TGTGCCACATGGCAGCGTGGAAATGAGCAGTTCTTC
TRBJ1-4	TRBV6-1	NA	NA	CASSEVWPGGEKLFF	TGTGCCAGCAGTGAAGTTTGGCCGGGAGGTGAAAAACTGTTTTTT
TRBJ1-6	TRBV7-3	NA	TRBD1	CASSSRGQSNSPLHF	TGTGCCAGCAGCTCCAGGGGACAGTCAAATTCACCCCTCCACTTT
TRBJ1-5	TRBV29-1	NA	TRBD1	CSVGQGNNQPQHF	TGCAGCGTTGGACAGGGTAACAATCAGCCCCAGCATTTT
TRBJ2-1	TRBV14	NA	TRBD2	CASSQGLAGLYEQFF	TGTGCCAGCAGCCAGGGACTAGCGGGACTGTATGAGCAGTTCTTC
TRBJ2-5	TRBV21-1	NA	NA	CASSKVNLREGGPETQYF	TGTGCCAGCAGCAAAGTCAACCTCAGGGAAGGGGGCCCGGAGACCCAGTACTTC
TRBJ2-2	TRBV10-3	NA	NA	CAISGLGGGYTGELFF	TGTGCCATCAGTGGGTTGGGTGGGGGCTACACCGGGGAGCTGTTTTTT
TRBJ2-6	TRBV15	few	NA	CATSREILGGANGLTF	TGTGCCACCAGCAGAGAAATCCTGGGCGGGGCCAACGGCCTGACTTTC
TRBJ2-7	TRBV10-1	NA	NA	CASRGRVYEQYF	TGCGCCAGCAGAGGCAGGGTCTACGAGCAGTACTTC
TRBJ2-4	TRBV7-2	NA	NA	CASSLVSSGAKNIQYF	TGTGCCAGCAGCTTAGTGAGTAGCGGAGCCAAAAACATTCAGTACTTC
TRBJ1-1	TRBV6-1	NA	NA	CASSEWRGGTEAFF	TGTGCCAGCAGTGAATGGCGGGGAGGTACTGAAGCTTTCTTT
TRBJ1-1	TRBV27	NA	NA	CASSSPRGRNTEAFF	TGTGCCAGCAGTTCCCCCAGGGGCAGGAACACTGAAGCTTTCTTT
TRBJ2-3	TRBV5-1	NA	NA	CASSLVQGTDTQYF	TGCGCCAGCAGCTTGGTCCAGGGTACAGATACGCAGTATTTT
TRBJ2-2	TRBV6-4	few	TRBD2	CASSDGTSGSGELFF	TGTGCCAGCAGTGACGGGACTAGCGGGAGTGGGGAGCTGTTTTTT
TRBJ1-5	TRBV29-1	NA	TRBD1	CSVVEGTVRSNQPQHF	TGCAGCGTTGTGGAGGGGACAGTTCGGAGCAATCAGCCCCAGCATTTT
TRBJ1-3	TRBV7-9	NA	TRBD1	CSSSVTGTGGPGNTIYF	TGTTCCAGCAGCGTAACCGGGACAGGCGGTCCTGGAAACACCATATATTTT
TRBJ1-4	TRBV2	NA	TRBD1	CASRRGAGGGEKLFF	TGTGCCAGCAGGAGGGGGGCAGGGGGAGGTGAAAAACTGTTTTTT
TRBJ2-3	TRBV9	NA	TRBD2	CASSVESSGRARDTQYF	TGTGCCAGCAGCGTAGAGTCTAGCGGGAGGGCGAGGGATACGCAGTATTTT
TRBJ2-2	TRBV30	NA	TRBD1	CAWSGLGGFTGELFF	TGTGCCTGGAGTGGCTTAGGGGGCTTTACCGGGGAGCTGTTTTTT
TRBJ2-7	TRBV6-1	NA	NA	CASSGQGTREQYF	TGTGCCAGCAGTGGGCAGGGGACCCGCGAGCAGTACTTC
TRBJ2-4	TRBV5-6	NA	NA	CASSPPGAGAKNSQYF	TGTGCCAGCAGCCCCCCAGGGGCGGGAGCCAAAAACAGTCAGTACTTC
TRBJ2-7	TRBV27	NA	NA	CASSLLGPPYEQYF	TGTGCCAGCAGTTTATTGGGGCCCCCCTACGAGCAGTACTTC
TRBJ1-1	TRBV28	NA	NA	CASSFWQGGTEAFF	TGTGCCAGCAGTTTTTGGCAGGGAGGCACTGAAGCTTTCTTT
TRBJ2-5	TRBV7-9	once	TRBD2	CASSSPGGRGETQYF	TGTGCCAGCAGCTCCCCGGGCGGGAGAGGAGAGACCCAGTACTTC
TRBJ2-3	TRBV4-3	NA	TRBD2	CASSRGLDATQYF	TGCGCCAGCAGCCGTGGACTAGACGCTACGCAGTATTTT
TRBJ1-3	TRBV2	NA	NA	CAASSGQGENTIYF	TGTGCCGCCAGCAGCGGGCAGGGAGAGAACACCATATATTTT
TRBJ1-1	TRBV25-1	NA	TRBD1	CASSEPGQLLTEAFF	TGTGCCAGCAGTGAACCGGGACAGTTGCTCACTGAAGCTTTCTTT
TRBJ1-5	TRBV27	NA	NA	CASSFASVGSPQHF	TGTGCCAGCAGTTTTGCCAGCGTTGGATCCCCCCAGCATTTT
TRBJ1-2	TRBV6-5	NA	NA	CASSYGLGDLYGYTF	TGTGCCAGCAGTTACGGATTAGGGGATCTCTATGGCTACACCTTC
TRBJ1-1	TRBV5-1	NA	TRBD1	CASSLNAPGTGGAEAFF	TGCGCCAGCAGCTTAAATGCCCCCGGGACAGGGGGAGCTGAAGCTTTCTTT
TRBJ1-1	TRBV6-5	NA	NA	CASSYLDTGENTEAFF	TGTGCCAGCAGTTACTTAGACACAGGCGAGAACACTGAAGCTTTCTTT
TRBJ1-5	TRBV6-1	NA	NA	CASRRGPDQPQHF	TGTGCCAGCCGCAGGGGTCCGGATCAGCCCCAGCATTTT
TRBJ1-1	TRBV28	NA	NA	CASRTGTLNTEAFF	TGTGCCAGCAGAACCGGGACACTGAACACTGAAGCTTTCTTT
TRBJ1-4	TRBV25-1	NA	NA	CASIFRRRPFNEEKLFF	TGTGCCAGCATTTTTCGCAGGCGCCCCTTTAATGAAGAAAAACTGTTTTTT
TRBJ2-1	TRBV7-9	NA	NA	CSSQAGDSYNEQFF	TGTTCCAGTCAAGCGGGCGATTCTTACAATGAGCAGTTCTTC